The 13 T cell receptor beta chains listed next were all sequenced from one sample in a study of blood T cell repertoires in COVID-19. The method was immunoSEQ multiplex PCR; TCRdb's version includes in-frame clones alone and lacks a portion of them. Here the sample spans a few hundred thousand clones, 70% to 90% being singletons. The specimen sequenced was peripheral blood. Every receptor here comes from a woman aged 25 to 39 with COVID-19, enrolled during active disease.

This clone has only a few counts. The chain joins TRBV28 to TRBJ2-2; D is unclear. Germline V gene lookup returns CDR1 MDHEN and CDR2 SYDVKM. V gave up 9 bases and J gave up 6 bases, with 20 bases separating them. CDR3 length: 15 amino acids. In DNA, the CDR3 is TGTGCCAGTGCCCCCGGCAGGATTTTCCCCGGGGAGCTGTTTTTT. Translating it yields CASAPGRIFPGELFF.

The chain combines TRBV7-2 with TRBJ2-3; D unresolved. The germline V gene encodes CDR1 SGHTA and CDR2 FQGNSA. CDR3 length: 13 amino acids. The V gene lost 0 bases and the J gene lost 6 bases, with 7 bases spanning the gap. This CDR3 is CASSLALRDTQYF. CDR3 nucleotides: TGTGCCAGCAGCTTAGCGCTGCGGGATACGCAGTATTTT.

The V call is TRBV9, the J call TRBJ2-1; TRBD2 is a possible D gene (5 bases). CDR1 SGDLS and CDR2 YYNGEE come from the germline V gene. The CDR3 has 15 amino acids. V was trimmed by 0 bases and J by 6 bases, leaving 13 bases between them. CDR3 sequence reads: CASSVATWAGNEQFF. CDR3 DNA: TGTGCCAGCAGCGTAGCTACTTGGGCGGGCAATGAGCAGTTCTTC.

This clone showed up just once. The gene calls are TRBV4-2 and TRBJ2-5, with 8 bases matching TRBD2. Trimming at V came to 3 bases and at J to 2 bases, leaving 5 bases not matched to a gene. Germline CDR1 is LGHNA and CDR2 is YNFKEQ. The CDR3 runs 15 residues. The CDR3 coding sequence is TGTGCCAGCAGCCAGAGACTAGCGACACAAGAGACCCAGTACTTC. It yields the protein CASSQRLATQETQYF.

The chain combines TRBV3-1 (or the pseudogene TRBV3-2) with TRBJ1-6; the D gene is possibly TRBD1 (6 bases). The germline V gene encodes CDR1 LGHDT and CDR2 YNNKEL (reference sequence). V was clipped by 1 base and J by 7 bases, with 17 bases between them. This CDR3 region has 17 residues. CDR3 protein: CASSQGPSGAQNSPLHF. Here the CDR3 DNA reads TGTGCCAGCAGCCAAGGGCCGTCAGGGGCGCAGAATTCACCCCTCCACTTT.

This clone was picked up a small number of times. The chain's CDR3 is CASTGPTGNQPQHF. DNA of the CDR3: TGTGCCAGTACAGGGCCGACGGGCAATCAGCCCCAGCATTTT. The chain joins TRBV19 to TRBJ1-5; tentatively, D is TRBD1 (5 bases). The germline V gene encodes CDR1 LNHDA and CDR2 SQIVND (reference sequence). Between the trimmed V and J ends, which lost 7 bases and 2 bases, there was a span of 12 bases. The CDR3 sequence is 14 residues long.

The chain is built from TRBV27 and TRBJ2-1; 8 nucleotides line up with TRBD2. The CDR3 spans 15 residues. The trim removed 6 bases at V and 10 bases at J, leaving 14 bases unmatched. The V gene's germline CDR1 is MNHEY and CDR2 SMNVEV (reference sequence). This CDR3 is CASSPSAGESYEQFF. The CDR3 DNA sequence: TGTGCCAGCAGCCCCTCAGCGGGAGAGTCATACGAGCAGTTCTTC.

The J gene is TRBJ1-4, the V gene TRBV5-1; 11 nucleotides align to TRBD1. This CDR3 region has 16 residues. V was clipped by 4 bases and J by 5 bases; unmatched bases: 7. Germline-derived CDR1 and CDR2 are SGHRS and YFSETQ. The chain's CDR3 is CASSSGQGAHNEKLFF. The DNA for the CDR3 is TGCGCCAGCAGCAGCGGACAGGGGGCCCACAATGAAAAACTGTTTTTT.

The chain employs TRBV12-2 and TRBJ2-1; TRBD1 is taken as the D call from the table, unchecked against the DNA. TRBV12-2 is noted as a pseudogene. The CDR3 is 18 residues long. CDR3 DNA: TGTGCAAGTCGCTTAGGGTTGGGGCAGGGGAGCTCCTACAATGAGCAGTTCTTC. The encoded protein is CASRLGLGQGSSYNEQFF.

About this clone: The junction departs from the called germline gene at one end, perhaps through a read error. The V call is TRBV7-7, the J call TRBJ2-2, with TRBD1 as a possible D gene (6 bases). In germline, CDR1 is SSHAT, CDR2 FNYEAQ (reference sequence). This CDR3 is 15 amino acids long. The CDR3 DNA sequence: TGTGCTAGCAGCTTAGAGGTGGGGGCGACCGGGGAGCTGTTTTTT. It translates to CASSLEVGATGELFF.

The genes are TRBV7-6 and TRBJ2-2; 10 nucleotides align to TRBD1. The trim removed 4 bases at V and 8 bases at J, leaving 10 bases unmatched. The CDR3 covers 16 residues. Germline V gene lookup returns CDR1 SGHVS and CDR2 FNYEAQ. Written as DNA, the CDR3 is TGTGCCAGCAGCTCGACAGGGGGCTTCGGAAGTGGGGAGCTGTTTTTT. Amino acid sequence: CASSSTGGFGSGELFF.

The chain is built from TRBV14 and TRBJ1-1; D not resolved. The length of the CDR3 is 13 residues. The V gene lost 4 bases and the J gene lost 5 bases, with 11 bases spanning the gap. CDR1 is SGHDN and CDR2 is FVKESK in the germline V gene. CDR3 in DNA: TGTGCCAGCAGCCGAAATGAGGGTACTGAAGCTTTCTTT. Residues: CASSRNEGTEAFF.

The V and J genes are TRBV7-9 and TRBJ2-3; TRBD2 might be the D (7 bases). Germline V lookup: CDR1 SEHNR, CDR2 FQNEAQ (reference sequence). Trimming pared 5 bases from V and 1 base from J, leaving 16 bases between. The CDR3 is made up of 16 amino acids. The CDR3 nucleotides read TGTGCCAGCAGCCCAAAACAGGGAGGGGGCACAGATACGCAGTATTTT. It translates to CASSPKQGGGTDTQYF.